The source of this T cell receptor beta chain is a study of blood T cell repertoires in COVID-19. Study-wide background: T cells, B-cell-depleted T cells, or PBMCs provided the cDNA or gDNA that served as material.

Germline assignment: CDR1 KGHSH and CDR2 LQKENI. The CDR3 totals 16 residues. The V gene lost 1 base and the J gene lost 6 bases, with 13 bases spanning the gap. Original handling: The assay estimated nucleated cells by amplifying reference gene primers. Method: immunoSEQ multiplex PCR; TCRdb's copy keeps in-frame clones and lacks some. That table supplies the V and J calls and clone size; D and trimming were determined from the DNA. The sample carries over 65,000 clones, around 80% recorded once. The clonotype originates from a human donor in a cohort sampled during active COVID-19. The gene calls are TRBV18 and TRBJ1-6; no firm D call. Source material: peripheral blood. The CDR3 nucleotides are TGTGCCAGCTCACCACAGACACTTACTTCTAATTCACCCCTCCACTTT. The encoded protein is CASSPQTLTSNSPLHF.